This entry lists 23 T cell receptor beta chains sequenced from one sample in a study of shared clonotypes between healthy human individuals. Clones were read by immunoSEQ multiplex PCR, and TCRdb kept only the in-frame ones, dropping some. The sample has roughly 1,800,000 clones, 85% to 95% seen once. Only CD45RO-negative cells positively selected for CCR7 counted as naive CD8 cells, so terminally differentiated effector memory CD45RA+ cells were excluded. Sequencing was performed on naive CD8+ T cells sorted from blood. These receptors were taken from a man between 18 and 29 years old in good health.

CDR3 sequence (DNA): TGTGCCAGCAGCTTGGACAGGTCTCATGAAAAACTGTTTTTT. Its protein is CASSLDRSHEKLFF. The chain uses TRBV27 and TRBJ1-4; 7 positions agree with TRBD1. The J segment lost 6 bases and the V segment lost 6 bases, leaving 7 bases of the junction unmatched. The germline V gene has CDR1 MNHEY and CDR2 SMNVEV (reference sequence). This CDR3 is 14 amino acids long.

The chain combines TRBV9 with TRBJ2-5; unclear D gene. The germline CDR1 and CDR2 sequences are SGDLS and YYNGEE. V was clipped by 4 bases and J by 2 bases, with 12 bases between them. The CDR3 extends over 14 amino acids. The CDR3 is CASSYTYVQETQYF. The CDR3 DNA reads TGTGCCAGCAGCTATACGTATGTTCAAGAGACCCAGTACTTC. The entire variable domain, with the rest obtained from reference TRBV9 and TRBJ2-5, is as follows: DSGVTQTPKHLITATGQRVTLRCSPRSGDLSVYWYQQSLDQGLQFLIQYYNGEERAKGNILERFSAQQFPDLHSELNLSSLELGDSALYFCASSYTYVQETQYFGPGTRLLVL.

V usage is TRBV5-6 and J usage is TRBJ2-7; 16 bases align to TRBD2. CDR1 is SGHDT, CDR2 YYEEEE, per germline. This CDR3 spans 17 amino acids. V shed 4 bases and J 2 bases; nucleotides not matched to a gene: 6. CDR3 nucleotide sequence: TGTGCCAGCAGCCTGGGACTAGCGGGGGGGCGGACCTACGAGCAGTACTTC. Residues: CASSLGLAGGRTYEQYF.

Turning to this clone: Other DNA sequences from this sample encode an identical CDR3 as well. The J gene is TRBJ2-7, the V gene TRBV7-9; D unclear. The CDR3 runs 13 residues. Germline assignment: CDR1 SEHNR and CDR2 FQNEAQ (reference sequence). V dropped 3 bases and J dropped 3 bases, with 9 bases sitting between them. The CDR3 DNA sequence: TGTGCCAGCAGCTTGGCAGGCGACTACGAGCAGTACTTC. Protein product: CASSLAGDYEQYF.

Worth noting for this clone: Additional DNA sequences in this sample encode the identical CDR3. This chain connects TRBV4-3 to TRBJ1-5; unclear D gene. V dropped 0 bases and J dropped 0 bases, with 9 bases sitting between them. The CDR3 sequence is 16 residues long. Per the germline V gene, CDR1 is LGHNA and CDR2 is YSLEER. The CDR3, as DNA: TGCGCCAGCAGCCAAGATCGACACTCTAGCAATCAGCCCCAGCATTTT. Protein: CASSQDRHSSNQPQHF.

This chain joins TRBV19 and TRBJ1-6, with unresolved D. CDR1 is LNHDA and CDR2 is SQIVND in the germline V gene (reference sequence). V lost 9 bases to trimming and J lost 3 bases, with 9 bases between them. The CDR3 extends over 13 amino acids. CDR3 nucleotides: TGTGCCAGCGTGGGCCTCTATAATTCACCCCTCCACTTT. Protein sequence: CASVGLYNSPLHF.

In DNA form, the CDR3 reads TGTGCCAGCACCCCGTCCACGGACAGCCAGGCTGAAGCTTTCTTT. Its protein is CASTPSTDSQAEAFF. This sequence joins TRBV11-2 and TRBJ1-1; TRBD1 is a possible D gene (6 bases). From germline, CDR1 is SGHAT and CDR2 FQNNGV. Trimming took off 7 bases at V and 6 bases at J, with 21 bases between the two ends. The CDR3 totals 15 residues.

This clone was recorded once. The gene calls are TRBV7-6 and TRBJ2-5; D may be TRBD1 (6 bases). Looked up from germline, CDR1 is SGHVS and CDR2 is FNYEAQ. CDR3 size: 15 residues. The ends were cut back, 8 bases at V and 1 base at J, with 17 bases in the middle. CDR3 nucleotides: TGTGCCAGCGCGGTCGGACAGCTCTTCCAAGAGACCCAGTACTTC. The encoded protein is CASAVGQLFQETQYF.

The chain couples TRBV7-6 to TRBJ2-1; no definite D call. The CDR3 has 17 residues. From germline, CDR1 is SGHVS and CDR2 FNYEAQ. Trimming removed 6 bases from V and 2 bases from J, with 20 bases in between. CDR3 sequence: CASSPVFVEQTYNEQFF. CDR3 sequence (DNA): TGTGCCAGCAGTCCCGTCTTTGTAGAGCAGACCTACAATGAGCAGTTCTTC.

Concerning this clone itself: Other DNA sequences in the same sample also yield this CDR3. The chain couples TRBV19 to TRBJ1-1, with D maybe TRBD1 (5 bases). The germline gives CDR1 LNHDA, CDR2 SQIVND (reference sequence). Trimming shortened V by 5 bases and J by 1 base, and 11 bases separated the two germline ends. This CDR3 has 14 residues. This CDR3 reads CASSLGTENTEAFF. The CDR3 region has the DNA TGTGCCAGTAGTTTAGGGACGGAGAACACTGAAGCTTTCTTT.

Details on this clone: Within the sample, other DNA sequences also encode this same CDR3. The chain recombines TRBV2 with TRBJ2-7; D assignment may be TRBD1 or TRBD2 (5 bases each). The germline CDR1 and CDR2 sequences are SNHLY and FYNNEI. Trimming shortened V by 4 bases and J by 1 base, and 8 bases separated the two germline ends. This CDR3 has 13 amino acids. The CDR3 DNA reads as TGTGCCAGCAGTGGGGACGGGTCCTACGAGCAGTACTTC. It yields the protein CASSGDGSYEQYF.

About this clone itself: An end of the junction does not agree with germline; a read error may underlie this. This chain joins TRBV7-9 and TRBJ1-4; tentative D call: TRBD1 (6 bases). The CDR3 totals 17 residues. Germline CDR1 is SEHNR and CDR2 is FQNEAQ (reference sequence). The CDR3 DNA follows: TGTGCCGGCAGCTTAGGACCGGGACACCAGGAAGGGGAAAAACTGTTTTTT. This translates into CAGSLGPGHQEGEKLFF. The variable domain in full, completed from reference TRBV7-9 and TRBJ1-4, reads DTGVSQNPRHKITKRGQNVTFRCDPISEHNRLYWYRQTLGQGPEFLTYFQNEAQLEKSRLLSDRFSAERPKGSFSTLEIQRTEQGDSAMYLCAGSLGPGHQEGEKLFFGSGTQLSVL.

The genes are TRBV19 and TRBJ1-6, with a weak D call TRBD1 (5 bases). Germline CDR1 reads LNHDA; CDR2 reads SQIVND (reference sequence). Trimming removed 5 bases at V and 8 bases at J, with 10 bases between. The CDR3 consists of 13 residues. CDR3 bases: TGTGCCAGTAGTTGGGACGGGGATTCACCCCTCCACTTT. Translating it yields CASSWDGDSPLHF.

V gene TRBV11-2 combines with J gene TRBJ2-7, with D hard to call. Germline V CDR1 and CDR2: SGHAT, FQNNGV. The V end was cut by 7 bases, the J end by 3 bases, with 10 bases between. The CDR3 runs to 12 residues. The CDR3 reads CASMAESYEQYF. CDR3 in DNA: TGTGCCAGCATGGCCGAAAGCTACGAGCAGTACTTC.

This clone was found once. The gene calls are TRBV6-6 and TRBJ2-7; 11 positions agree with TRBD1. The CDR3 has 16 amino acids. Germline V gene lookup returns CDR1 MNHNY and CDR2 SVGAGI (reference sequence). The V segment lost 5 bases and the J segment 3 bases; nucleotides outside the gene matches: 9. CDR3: CASSHNPGTGGYEQYF. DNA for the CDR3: TGTGCCAGCAGTCACAACCCCGGGACAGGGGGCTACGAGCAGTACTTC.

The CDR3 protein is CASSRLGLSYEQYF. For the CDR3, the DNA is TGCGCCAGCAGTCGTCTGGGCCTAAGCTACGAGCAGTACTTC. V gene TRBV23-1 combines with J gene TRBJ2-7; no clear D gene. TRBV23-1 is filed as an ORF, its function uncertain. Trimming stripped 4 bases from V and 3 bases from J, with 13 bases between. This CDR3 has 14 residues.

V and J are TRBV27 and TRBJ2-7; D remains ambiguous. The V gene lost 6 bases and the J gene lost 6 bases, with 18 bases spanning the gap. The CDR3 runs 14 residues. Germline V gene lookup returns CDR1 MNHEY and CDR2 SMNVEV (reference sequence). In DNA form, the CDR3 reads TGTGCCAGCAGCCCGGACCTCATTGTCTCCGAGCAGTACTTC. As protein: CASSPDLIVSEQYF.

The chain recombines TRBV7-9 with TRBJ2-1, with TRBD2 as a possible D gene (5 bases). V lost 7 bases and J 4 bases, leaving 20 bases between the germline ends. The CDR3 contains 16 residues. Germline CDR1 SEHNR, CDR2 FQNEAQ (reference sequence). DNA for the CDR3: TGTGCCAGCAACACGAAATCGGCTAGCCGGTACAATGAGCAGTTCTTC. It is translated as CASNTKSASRYNEQFF.

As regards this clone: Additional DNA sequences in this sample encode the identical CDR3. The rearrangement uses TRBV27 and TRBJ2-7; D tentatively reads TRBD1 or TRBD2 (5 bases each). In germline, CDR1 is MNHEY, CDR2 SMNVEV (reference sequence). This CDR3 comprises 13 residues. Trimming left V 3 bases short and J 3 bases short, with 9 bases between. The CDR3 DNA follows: TGTGCCAGCAGTTTCAGGGACGGCTACGAGCAGTACTTC. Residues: CASSFRDGYEQYF.

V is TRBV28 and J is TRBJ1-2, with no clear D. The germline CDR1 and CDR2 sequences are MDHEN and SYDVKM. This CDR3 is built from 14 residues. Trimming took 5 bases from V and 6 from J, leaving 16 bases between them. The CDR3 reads CASSPDLLRHGYTF. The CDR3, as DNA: TGTGCCAGCAGTCCTGATCTTTTAAGGCATGGCTACACCTTC.

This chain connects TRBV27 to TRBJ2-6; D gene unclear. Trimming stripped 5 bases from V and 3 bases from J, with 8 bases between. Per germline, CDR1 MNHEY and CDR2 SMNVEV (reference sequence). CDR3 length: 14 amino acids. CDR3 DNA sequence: TGTGCCAGCAGTCGCACCCTTGGGGCCAACGTCCTGACTTTC. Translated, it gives CASSRTLGANVLTF.

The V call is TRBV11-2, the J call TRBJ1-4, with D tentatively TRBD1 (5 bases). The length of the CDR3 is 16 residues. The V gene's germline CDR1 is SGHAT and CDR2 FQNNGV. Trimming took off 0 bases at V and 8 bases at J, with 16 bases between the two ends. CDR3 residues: CASSLDGWGTEEKLFF. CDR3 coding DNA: TGTGCCAGCAGCTTAGATGGATGGGGGACGGAAGAAAAACTGTTTTTT.

This CDR3 is CASGDVYEQYF. The CDR3 DNA sequence: TGTGCCAGCGGGGACGTATACGAGCAGTACTTC. The chain joins TRBV6-1 to TRBJ2-7, with D perhaps given as TRBD1 or TRBD2 (5 bases each). CDR1 MNHNS and CDR2 SASEGT come from the germline V gene. The length of the CDR3 is 11 residues. The V end lost 8 bases, the J end lost 4 bases, and 9 bases lay between the germline ends.